This paragraph covers one T cell receptor (beta chain) sequence. Its target is unknown. The sample originates from a study of CD8 T cells in Susac syndrome. Sequencing of TCR beta, carried out with a high-throughput approach, was applied to CD8+ and CD4+ T cells from the blood. Negative isolation yielded CD8+ and CD4+ T cells; FACS enriched TEMRA cells. Study-wide points: As acknowledged by the study, its TCR sequencing and HLA analysis included a relatively small number of individuals.

The CDR3 is 14 amino acids. V gave up 4 bases and J gave up 0 bases, with 10 bases separating them. The RNA input was roughly 0.5 to 1 ug, and it was reverse transcribed with random hexamers. TCRdb analysed the immunoSEQ multiplex PCR reads with MiXCR anew, one entry per CDR3 protein. The sample lists 160,000 or so distinct CDR3 sequences; 85% to 95% were seen once. This sequence originates from a human donor with multiple sclerosis. Sequenced input: CD8+ T cells from PBMCs. V and J are TRBV12-3 or TRBV12-4 and TRBJ2-7; D possibly matches TRBD1 or TRBD2 (5 bases each). CDR3 sequence (DNA): TGTGCCAGCAGTTCGGGGCCCGCCTCCTACGAGCAGTACTTC. Translating it yields CASSSGPASYEQYF.